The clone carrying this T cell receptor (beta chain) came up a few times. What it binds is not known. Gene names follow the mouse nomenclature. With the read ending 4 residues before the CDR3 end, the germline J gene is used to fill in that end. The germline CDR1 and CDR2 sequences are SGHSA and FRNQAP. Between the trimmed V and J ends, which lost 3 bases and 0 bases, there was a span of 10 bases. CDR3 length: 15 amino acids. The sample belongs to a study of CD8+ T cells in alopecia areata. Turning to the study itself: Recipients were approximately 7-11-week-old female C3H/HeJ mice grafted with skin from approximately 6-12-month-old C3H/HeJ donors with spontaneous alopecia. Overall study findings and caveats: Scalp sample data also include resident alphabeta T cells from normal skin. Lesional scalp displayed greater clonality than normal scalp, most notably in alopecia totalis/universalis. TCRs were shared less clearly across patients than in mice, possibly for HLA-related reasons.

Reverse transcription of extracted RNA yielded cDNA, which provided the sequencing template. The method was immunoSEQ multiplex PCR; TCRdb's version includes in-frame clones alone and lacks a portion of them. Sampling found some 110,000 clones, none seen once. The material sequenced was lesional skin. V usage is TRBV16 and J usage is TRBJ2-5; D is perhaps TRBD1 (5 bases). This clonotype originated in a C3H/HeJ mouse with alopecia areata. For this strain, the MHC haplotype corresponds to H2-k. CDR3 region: CASSFLDSNQDTQYF. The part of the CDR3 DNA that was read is TGTGCAAGCAGCTTCCTCGACAGTAACCAAGAC.